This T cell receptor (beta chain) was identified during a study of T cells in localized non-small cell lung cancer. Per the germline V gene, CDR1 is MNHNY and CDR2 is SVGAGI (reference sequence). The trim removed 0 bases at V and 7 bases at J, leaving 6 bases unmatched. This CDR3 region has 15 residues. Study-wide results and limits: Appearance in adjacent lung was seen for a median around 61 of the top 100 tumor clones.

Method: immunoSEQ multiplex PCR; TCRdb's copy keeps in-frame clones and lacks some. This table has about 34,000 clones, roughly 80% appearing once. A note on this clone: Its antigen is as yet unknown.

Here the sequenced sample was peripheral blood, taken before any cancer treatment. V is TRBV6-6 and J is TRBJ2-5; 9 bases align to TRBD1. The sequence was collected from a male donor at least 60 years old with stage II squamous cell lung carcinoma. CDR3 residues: CASSYSGTGTVTQYF. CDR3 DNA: TGTGCCAGCAGTTACTCTGGGACAGGGACTGTGACCCAGTACTTC.